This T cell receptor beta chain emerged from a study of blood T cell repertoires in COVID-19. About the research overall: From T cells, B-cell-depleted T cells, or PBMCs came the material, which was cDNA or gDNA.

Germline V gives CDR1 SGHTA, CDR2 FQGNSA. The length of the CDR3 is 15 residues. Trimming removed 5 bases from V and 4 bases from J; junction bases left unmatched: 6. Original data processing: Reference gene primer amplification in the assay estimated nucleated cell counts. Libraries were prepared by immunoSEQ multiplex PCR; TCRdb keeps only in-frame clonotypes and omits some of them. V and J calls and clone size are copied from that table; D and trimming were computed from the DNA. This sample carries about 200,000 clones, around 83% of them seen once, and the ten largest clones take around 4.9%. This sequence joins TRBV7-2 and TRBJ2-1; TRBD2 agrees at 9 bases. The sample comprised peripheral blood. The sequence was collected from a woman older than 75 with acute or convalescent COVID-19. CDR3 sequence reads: CASSGSGRKYNEQFF. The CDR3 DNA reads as TGTGCCAGCAGCGGTAGCGGGAGAAAGTACAATGAGCAGTTCTTC.